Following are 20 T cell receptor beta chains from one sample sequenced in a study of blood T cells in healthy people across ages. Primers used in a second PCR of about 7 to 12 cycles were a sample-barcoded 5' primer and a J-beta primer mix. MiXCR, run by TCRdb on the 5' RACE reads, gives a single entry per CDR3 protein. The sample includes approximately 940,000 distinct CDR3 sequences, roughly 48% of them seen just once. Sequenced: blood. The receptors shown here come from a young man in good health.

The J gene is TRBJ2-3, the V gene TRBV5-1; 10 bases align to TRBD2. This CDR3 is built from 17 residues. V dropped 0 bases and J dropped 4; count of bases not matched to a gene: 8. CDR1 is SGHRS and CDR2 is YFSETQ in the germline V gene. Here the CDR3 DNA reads TGCGCCAGCAGCTTGGGAGGCGGGACTAGCGTACCAGATACGCAGTATTTT. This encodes CASSLGGGTSVPDTQYF.

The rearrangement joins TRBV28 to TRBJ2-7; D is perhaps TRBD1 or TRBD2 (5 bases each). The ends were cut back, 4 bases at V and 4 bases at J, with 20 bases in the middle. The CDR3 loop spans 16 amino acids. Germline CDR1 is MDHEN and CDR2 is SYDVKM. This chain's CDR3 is CASSSGTERLSYEQYF. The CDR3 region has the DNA TGTGCCAGCAGTTCCGGGACGGAGCGTTTGTCTTACGAGCAGTACTTC.

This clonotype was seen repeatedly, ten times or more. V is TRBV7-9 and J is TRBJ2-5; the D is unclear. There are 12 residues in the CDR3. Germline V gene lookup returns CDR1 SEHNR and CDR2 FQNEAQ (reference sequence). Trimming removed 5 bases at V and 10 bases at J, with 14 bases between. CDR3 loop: CASSLDSGDQYF. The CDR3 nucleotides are TGTGCCAGCAGCCTTGACTCGGGCGACCAGTACTTC.

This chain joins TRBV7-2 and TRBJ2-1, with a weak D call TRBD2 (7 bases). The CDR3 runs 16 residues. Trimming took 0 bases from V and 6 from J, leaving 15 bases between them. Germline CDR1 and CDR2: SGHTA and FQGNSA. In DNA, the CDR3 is TGTGCCAGCAGCTTAGCTCGGGGGGCCATCCGCAATGAGCAGTTCTTC. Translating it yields CASSLARGAIRNEQFF.

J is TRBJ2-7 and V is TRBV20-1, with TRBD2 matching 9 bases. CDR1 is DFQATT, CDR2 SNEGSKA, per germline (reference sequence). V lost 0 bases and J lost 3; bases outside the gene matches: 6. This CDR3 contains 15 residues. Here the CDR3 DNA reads TGCAGTGCTAGAGAGACTGGTAGCGGGGGCTACGAGCAGTACTTC. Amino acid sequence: CSARETGSGGYEQYF.

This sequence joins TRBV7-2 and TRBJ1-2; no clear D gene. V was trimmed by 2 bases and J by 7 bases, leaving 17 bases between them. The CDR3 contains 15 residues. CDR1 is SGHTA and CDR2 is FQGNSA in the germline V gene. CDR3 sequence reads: CASSLFDLANSGYTF. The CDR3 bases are TGTGCCAGCAGCTTATTCGACCTTGCTAATAGTGGCTACACCTTC.

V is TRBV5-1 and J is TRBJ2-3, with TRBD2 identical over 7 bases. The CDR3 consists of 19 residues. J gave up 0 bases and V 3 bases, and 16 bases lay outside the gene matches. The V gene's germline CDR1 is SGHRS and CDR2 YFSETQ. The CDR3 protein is CASSSYSSGAPASTDTQYF. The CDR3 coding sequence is TGCGCCAGCAGCTCCTATTCTAGCGGAGCCCCAGCTAGCACAGATACGCAGTATTTT.

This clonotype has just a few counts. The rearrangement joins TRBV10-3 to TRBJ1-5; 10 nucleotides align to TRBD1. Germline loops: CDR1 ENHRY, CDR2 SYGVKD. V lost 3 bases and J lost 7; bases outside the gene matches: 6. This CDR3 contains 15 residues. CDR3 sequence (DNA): TGTGCCATCAGTGACGGGACAGGGGATTGGCAGCCCCAGCATTTT. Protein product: CAISDGTGDWQPQHF.

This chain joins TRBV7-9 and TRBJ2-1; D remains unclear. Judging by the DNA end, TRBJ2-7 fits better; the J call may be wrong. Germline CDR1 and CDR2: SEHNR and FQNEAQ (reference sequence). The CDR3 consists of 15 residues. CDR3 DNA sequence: TGTGCCAGCAGCTTAGCCCCGGCAAGTAAGGGCGAGCAGTACTTC. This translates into CASSLAPASKGEQYF.

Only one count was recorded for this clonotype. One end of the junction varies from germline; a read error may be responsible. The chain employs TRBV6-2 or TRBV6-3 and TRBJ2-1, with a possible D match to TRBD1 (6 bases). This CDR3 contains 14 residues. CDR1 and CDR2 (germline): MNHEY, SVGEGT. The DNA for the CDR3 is TGTGCCGGCAGTTCGCCAGGGACATACAATGAGCAGTTCTTC. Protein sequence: CAGSSPGTYNEQFF.

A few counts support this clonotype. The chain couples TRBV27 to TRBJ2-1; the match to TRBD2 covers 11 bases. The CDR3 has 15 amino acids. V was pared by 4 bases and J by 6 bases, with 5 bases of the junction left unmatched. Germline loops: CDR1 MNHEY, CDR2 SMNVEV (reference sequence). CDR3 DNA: TGTGCCAGCAGTTCCCCCGGGACTAGCGGCAATGAGCAGTTCTTC. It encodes CASSSPGTSGNEQFF.

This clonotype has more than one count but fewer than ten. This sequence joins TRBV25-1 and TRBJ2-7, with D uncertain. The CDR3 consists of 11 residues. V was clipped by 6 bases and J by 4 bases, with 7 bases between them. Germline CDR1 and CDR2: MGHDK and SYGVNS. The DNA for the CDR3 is TGTGCCAGCAGCCAAGTATACGAGCAGTACTTC. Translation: CASSQVYEQYF.

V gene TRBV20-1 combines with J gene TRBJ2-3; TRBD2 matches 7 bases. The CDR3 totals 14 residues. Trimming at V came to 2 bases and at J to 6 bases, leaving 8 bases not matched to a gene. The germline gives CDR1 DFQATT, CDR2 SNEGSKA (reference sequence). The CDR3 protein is CSARQAGNTDTQYF. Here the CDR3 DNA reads TGCAGTGCTAGACAAGCGGGGAACACGGATACGCAGTATTTT.

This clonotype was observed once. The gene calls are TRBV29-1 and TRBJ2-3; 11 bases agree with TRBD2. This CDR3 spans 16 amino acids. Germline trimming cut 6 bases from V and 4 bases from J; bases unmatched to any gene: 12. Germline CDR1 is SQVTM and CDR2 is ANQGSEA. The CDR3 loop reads CSVQGTSGPQADTQYF. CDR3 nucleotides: TGCAGCGTCCAAGGGACTAGCGGACCCCAGGCAGATACGCAGTATTTT.

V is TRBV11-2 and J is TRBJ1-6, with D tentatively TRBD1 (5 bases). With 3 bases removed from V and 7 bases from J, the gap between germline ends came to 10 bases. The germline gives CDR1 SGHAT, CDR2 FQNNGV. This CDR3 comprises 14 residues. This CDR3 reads CASSFGGKNSPLHF. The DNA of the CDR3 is TGTGCCAGCAGCTTCGGGGGGAAAAATTCACCCCTCCACTTT.

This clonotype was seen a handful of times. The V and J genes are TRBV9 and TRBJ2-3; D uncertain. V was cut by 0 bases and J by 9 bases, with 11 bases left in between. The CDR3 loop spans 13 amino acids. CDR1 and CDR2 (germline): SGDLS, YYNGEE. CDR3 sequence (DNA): TGTGCCAGCAGCGTAGCAACCGCCAACACGCAGTATTTT. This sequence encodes CASSVATANTQYF.

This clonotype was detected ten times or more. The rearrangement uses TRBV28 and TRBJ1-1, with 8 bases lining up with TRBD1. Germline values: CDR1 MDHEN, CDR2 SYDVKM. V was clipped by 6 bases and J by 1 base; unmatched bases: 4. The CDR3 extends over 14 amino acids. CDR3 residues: CASSPGQANTEAFF. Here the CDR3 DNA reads TGTGCCAGCAGCCCGGGACAGGCGAACACTGAAGCTTTCTTT.

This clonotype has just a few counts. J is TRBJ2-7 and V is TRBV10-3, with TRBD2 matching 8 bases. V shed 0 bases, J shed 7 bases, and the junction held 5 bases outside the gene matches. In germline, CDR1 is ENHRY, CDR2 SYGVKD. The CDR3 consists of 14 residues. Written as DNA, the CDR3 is TGTGCCATCAGTGAGTCGTTAGCGGGGAGTGAGCAGTACTTC. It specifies CAISESLAGSEQYF.

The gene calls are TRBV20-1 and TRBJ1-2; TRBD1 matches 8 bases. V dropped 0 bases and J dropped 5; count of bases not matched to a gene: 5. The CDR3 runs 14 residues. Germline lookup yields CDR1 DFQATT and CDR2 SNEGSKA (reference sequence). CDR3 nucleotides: TGCAGTGCTAGAGAGCAGGGGGCAATTTATGGCTACACCTTC. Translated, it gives CSAREQGAIYGYTF.

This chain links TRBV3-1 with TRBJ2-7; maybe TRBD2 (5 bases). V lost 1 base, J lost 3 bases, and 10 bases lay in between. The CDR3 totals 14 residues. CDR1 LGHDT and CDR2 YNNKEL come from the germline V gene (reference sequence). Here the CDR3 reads CASSQGSGFYEQYF. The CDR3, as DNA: TGTGCCAGCAGCCAAGGTTCGGGGTTCTACGAGCAGTACTTC.